What follows are 10 T cell receptor beta chains derived from one specimen sequenced in a study of Graves' ophthalmopathy and Graves' hyperthyroidism. RNA transcripts were the source from which TCR beta CDR3 regions were amplified. First-round RT-PCR used HTBI primers; second-round multiplex PCR followed. One entry per CDR3 protein results from TCRdb running MiXCR on the multiplex PCR reads. The table shows a few hundred thousand distinct CDR3 sequences, with around 21% occurring only once. Input material: peripheral blood. These receptors came from a woman aged 18-29 years with stable Graves' hyperthyroidism.

The rearrangement links TRBV20-1 to TRBJ1-3; no clear D. Between the trimmed V and J ends, which lost 0 bases and 0 bases, there was a span of 9 bases. The germline CDR1 and CDR2 sequences are DFQATT and SNEGSKA (reference sequence). The CDR3 spans 15 residues. The CDR3 nucleotides are TGCAGTGCTAGAGATCCGGGGAGCTCTGGAAACACCATATATTTT. Encoded protein: CSARDPGSSGNTIYF.

The chain carries TRBV28 and TRBJ2-5, with 10 bases that match TRBD2. CDR1 is MDHEN, CDR2 SYDVKM, per germline. The CDR3 consists of 16 residues. V lost 4 bases, J lost 2 bases, and 7 bases stayed unmatched. CDR3 in amino acids: CASSSKGLAIQETQYF. In nucleotides, the CDR3 is TGTGCCAGCAGTTCCAAGGGACTAGCGATACAAGAGACCCAGTACTTC.

This clonotype was seen at least ten times. The chain is built from TRBV20-1 and TRBJ2-5; D gene uncertain. The CDR3 runs 12 residues. Germline-derived CDR1 and CDR2 are DFQATT and SNEGSKA (reference sequence). Trimming stripped 3 bases from V and 5 bases from J, with 10 bases between. The CDR3 protein is CSASRPPETQYF. The CDR3 DNA reads as TGCAGTGCTAGTAGGCCGCCGGAGACCCAGTACTTC.

With regard to this clonotype: The junction departs from germline at one end; a sequencing error may be responsible. The CDR3 protein is CASSLLSSGLSSYDQYF. In DNA, the CDR3 is TGCGCCAGCAGCTTGTTATCTAGCGGGCTTAGTTCCTACGATCAGTACTTC. The J gene is TRBJ2-7, the V gene TRBV5-1, with 8 nucleotides matching TRBD2. This CDR3 is built from 17 residues. Germline CDR1 and CDR2: SGHRS and YFSETQ. The variable domain in full, with the rest retrieved from reference TRBV5-1 and TRBJ2-7, is KAGVTQTPRYLIKTRGQQVTLSCSPISGHRSVSWYQQTPGQGLQFLFEYFSETQRNKGNFPGRFSGRQFSNSRSEMNVSTLELGDSALYLCASSLLSSGLSSYDQYFGPGTRLTVT.

This clonotype was observed at least ten times. This sequence joins TRBV5-6 and TRBJ2-7; 13 nucleotides align to TRBD2. V lost 4 bases to trimming and J lost 6 bases; unmatched junction nucleotides: 10. Germline CDR1 reads SGHDT; CDR2 reads YYEEEE. The CDR3 contains 16 residues. The CDR3 spells CASSTQTSGRPSEQYF. The DNA for the CDR3 is TGTGCCAGCAGCACTCAGACTAGCGGGAGGCCTTCCGAGCAGTACTTC.

The chain has TRBV18 and TRBJ1-5; 7 positions match TRBD1. This CDR3 comprises 14 residues. The V segment lost 3 bases and the J segment 7 bases; nucleotides outside the gene matches: 6. Germline CDR1 KGHSH, CDR2 LQKENI. CDR3 DNA: TGTGCCAGCTCACCGGCGGGCAGGGGGCAGCCCCAGCATTTT. Its translation: CASSPAGRGQPQHF.

This clonotype was seen only a few times. This may arise from a read error, as a much more abundant clone is one base away. The chain combines TRBV29-1 with TRBJ1-5; D is perhaps TRBD1 (5 bases). The CDR3 is 12 residues long. The germline V gene encodes CDR1 SQVTM and CDR2 ANQGSEA. In nucleotides, the CDR3 is TGCAGCGTTGGGGGGTACGATCAGCCCCATCATTTT. It yields the protein CSVGGYDQPHHF.

This clonotype was observed at least ten times. The chain joins TRBV7-9 to TRBJ1-1; TRBD1 might be the D (6 bases). The CDR3 spans 14 residues. Germline V CDR1 and CDR2: SEHNR, FQNEAQ (reference sequence). Trimming pared 6 bases from V and 1 base from J, leaving 12 bases between. The CDR3 nucleotides are TGTGCCAGCAGTCATTGGACAGCGAACACTGAAGCTTTCTTT. It yields the protein CASSHWTANTEAFF. The whole variable domain, remainder taken from reference TRBV7-9 and TRBJ1-1, is DTGVSQNPRHKITKRGQNVTFRCDPISEHNRLYWYRQTLGQGPEFLTYFQNEAQLEKSRLLSDRFSAERPKGSFSTLEIQRTEQGDSAMYLCASSHWTANTEAFFGQGTRLTVV.

This sequence joins TRBV7-9 and TRBJ2-5; 8 bases align to TRBD2. J lost 5 bases, V lost 5 bases, and 7 bases had no gene match. The CDR3 extends over 14 amino acids. Germline loops: CDR1 SEHNR, CDR2 FQNEAQ (reference sequence). In nucleotides, the CDR3 is TGTGCCAGCAGCCCCGGGACTAGTGTGGAGACCCAGTACTTC. Translating it yields CASSPGTSVETQYF.

In its sample, this clonotype was seen many times. The chain links TRBV12-3 or TRBV12-4 to TRBJ1-1; 9 bases fit TRBD1. Germline trimming cut 6 bases from V and 6 bases from J; bases unmatched to any gene: 11. The CDR3 is 15 amino acids. The CDR3 DNA reads TGTGCCAGCAGGTCCGTCCGGGACAGGGCTGCTGAAGCTTTCTTT. This codes for CASRSVRDRAAEAFF.